Detailed here is one T cell receptor beta chain. Its target is not known. The sample originates from a study of shared clonotypes between healthy human individuals. The CDR3 totals 17 residues. In germline, CDR1 is LGHNT, CDR2 FRNRAP. V dropped 0 bases and J dropped 0; count of bases not matched to a gene: 7. Healthy HIV-negative adults with no recent acute infections or vaccinations were recruited as donors. The investigators split CD4+ cells into a CD45RA+ naive subset and a CD45RA-negative memory subset. Findings and caveats of the study: A small donor pool kept down the genetic and exposure-history diversity that was represented.

This table comes from immunoSEQ multiplex PCR, and its TCRdb copy is limited to in-frame clones, with some not included. The sample includes about 1.1 million clones, approximately 78% of them seen just once. The chain has TRBV12-5 and TRBJ2-5, with 7 bases lining up with TRBD1. This TCR was sampled from a young man in good health. Some clones in this sample may be carry-over from other donors' samples. Sequenced material: memory CD4+ T cells from PBMCs. Subset described: CD45RA-negative fraction. The CDR3 reads CASGLVGATGNQETQYF. The DNA for the CDR3 is TGTGCTAGTGGTTTGGTGGGGGCGACAGGGAACCAAGAGACCCAGTACTTC.